The 16 T cell receptor beta chains below all came from one sample that was sequenced in a study of shared clonotypes between healthy human individuals. Profiled with immunoSEQ multiplex PCR; TCRdb holds only in-frame clones, not every one. The sample has over a million clones; about 80% are singletons. Sequenced material: memory CD4+ T cells from PBMCs. The subset here: CD45RA-negative fraction. Every receptor here comes from a man younger than 35 in good health. Some clones in this sample may be carry-over from other donors' samples.

The chain joins TRBV7-9 to TRBJ1-2; the match to TRBD1 covers 8 bases. The V and J ends lost 4 bases and 2 bases, in that order; junction bases with no gene match: 6. CDR1 SEHNR and CDR2 FQNEAQ come from the germline V gene (reference sequence). The CDR3 runs 15 residues. CDR3: CASSSSGQGNYGYTF. The CDR3 coding sequence is TGTGCCAGCAGCTCCTCTGGACAGGGAAACTATGGCTACACCTTC.

This clone has a handful of counts. The rearrangement joins TRBV9 to TRBJ1-5, with D possibly being TRBD1 (6 bases). Germline V gene data show CDR1 as SGDLS and CDR2 as YYNGEE. The CDR3 consists of 17 residues. V was pared by 3 bases and J by 2 bases, with 18 bases between. The CDR3: CASSETGIGYGNQPQHF. The CDR3 region has the DNA TGTGCCAGCAGCGAGACAGGTATCGGATATGGCAATCAGCCCCAGCATTTT.

The CDR3 region is CASSLRVTGELFF. The CDR3 DNA reads as TGTGCCAGCAGCCTCAGGGTCACCGGGGAGCTGTTTTTT. The chain carries TRBV11-3 and TRBJ2-2; a weak D match, TRBD1 (5 bases). This CDR3 is 13 amino acids long. Trimming took 5 bases from V and 4 from J, leaving 8 bases between them. From germline, CDR1 is SGHNT and CDR2 YENEEA.

The V call is TRBV5-5, the J call TRBJ2-5; D gene unclear. V was cut by 2 bases and J by 4 bases, with 15 bases left in between. CDR3 length: 15 amino acids. Germline V gene sequence: CDR1 SGHKS, CDR2 YYEKEE (reference sequence). CDR3 loop: CASSLGVPAGETQYF. CDR3 nucleotides: TGTGCCAGCAGCTTAGGTGTCCCCGCCGGAGAGACCCAGTACTTC.

This chain connects TRBV27 to TRBJ2-2; D assignment may be TRBD1 or TRBD2 (6 bases each). Trimming removed 2 bases at V and 0 bases at J, with 7 bases between. This CDR3 spans 15 amino acids. CDR1 is MNHEY, CDR2 SMNVEV, per germline (reference sequence). CDR3 DNA: TGTGCCAGCAGTTTAAGGGGGGCGAACACCGGGGAGCTGTTTTTT. Encoded protein: CASSLRGANTGELFF.

V usage is TRBV10-3 and J usage is TRBJ1-1; maybe TRBD1 (5 bases). V gave up 0 bases and J gave up 0 bases, with 14 bases separating them. The CDR3 loop spans 17 amino acids. The germline V gene encodes CDR1 ENHRY and CDR2 SYGVKD. CDR3 in amino acids: CAISESFGTQMNTEAFF. The CDR3 coding sequence is TGTGCCATCAGTGAGTCATTCGGGACCCAAATGAACACTGAAGCTTTCTTT.

The chain carries TRBV11-2 and TRBJ2-7, with TRBD1 as a possible D gene (6 bases). Trimming removed 2 bases from V and 2 bases from J, with 13 bases in between. The CDR3 spans 15 residues. From germline, CDR1 is SGHAT and CDR2 FQNNGV. The DNA for the CDR3 is TGTGCCAGCAGCTTACTACAGGGCGGCCCCTACGAGCAGTACTTC. Its translation: CASSLLQGGPYEQYF.

This chain links TRBV5-1 with TRBJ2-3; 12 bases align to TRBD2. The trim removed 6 bases at V and 10 bases at J, leaving 12 bases unmatched. This CDR3 has 15 residues. CDR1 SGHRS and CDR2 YFSETQ come from the germline V gene. The CDR3 reads CASIPTSGSPASQYF. The CDR3 DNA is TGCGCCAGCATCCCGACTAGCGGGAGCCCCGCGTCGCAGTATTTT.

This chain connects TRBV5-1 to TRBJ2-2; the match to TRBD2 covers 7 bases. Germline V gives CDR1 SGHRS, CDR2 YFSETQ. The CDR3 is 16 amino acids. Losses at the gene ends were 2 bases for V and 2 bases for J; bases not matched to a gene: 6. The CDR3 loop reads CASSFSASGNTGELFF. CDR3 bases: TGCGCCAGCAGCTTCTCCGCTAGCGGAAACACCGGGGAGCTGTTTTTT.

The V and J genes are TRBV7-9 and TRBJ2-1; D is possibly TRBD2 (6 bases). Germline V lookup: CDR1 SEHNR, CDR2 FQNEAQ (reference sequence). The CDR3 is made up of 15 amino acids. Trimming removed 1 base from V and 6 bases from J, with 13 bases in between. The CDR3 is CASSLGRRESNEQFF. The CDR3 DNA reads TGTGCCAGCAGCTTAGGAAGGAGGGAGTCCAATGAGCAGTTCTTC.

This clone turned up a few times. Other nucleotide sequences in the sample specify the same CDR3. CDR3 residues: CASSLAGGTDTQYF. The CDR3 DNA reads as TGTGCCAGCAGTTTAGCGGGAGGCACAGATACGCAGTATTTT. The chain combines TRBV28 with TRBJ2-3; 7 bases match TRBD2. Germline values: CDR1 MDHEN, CDR2 SYDVKM. The V and J ends lost 2 bases and 1 base, in that order; junction bases with no gene match: 0. This CDR3 contains 14 residues.

This clone was picked up a small number of times. The CDR3, as DNA: TGTGCCAGCAGGGGGGACAGGGAGGGCCACGAGCAGTACTTC. It is translated as CASRGDREGHEQYF. This chain uses TRBV2 with TRBJ2-7; 9 nucleotides match TRBD1. V gave up 6 bases and J gave up 5 bases; unmatched junction bases: 8. Germline-derived CDR1 and CDR2 are SNHLY and FYNNEI. The CDR3 length is 14 residues.

V gene TRBV14 combines with J gene TRBJ1-4, with TRBD1 matching 9 bases. This CDR3 has 13 residues. Germline CDR1 and CDR2: SGHDN and FVKESK. V shed 10 bases, J shed 7 bases, and the junction held 7 bases outside the gene matches. CDR3 coding DNA: TGTGCCACCATGACAGGGGGGGGTGAAAAACTGTTTTTT. Encoded protein: CATMTGGGEKLFF. Filled out from reference TRBV14 and TRBJ1-4, the complete variable domain reads EAGVTQFPSHSVIEKGQTVTLRCDPISGHDNLYWYRRVMGKEIKFLLHFVKESKQDESGMPNNRFLAERTGGTYSTLKVQPAELEDSGVYFCATMTGGGEKLFFGSGTQLSVL.

The CDR3 nucleotides are TGTGCCAGCACCGCTCCGGGACAGGGGTATGGCTACACCTTC. It specifies CASTAPGQGYGYTF. The V gene is TRBV5-4, the J gene TRBJ1-2; 10 positions match TRBD1. Trimming at V came to 6 bases and at J to 5 bases, leaving 7 bases not matched to a gene. The CDR3 is made up of 14 amino acids. Germline values: CDR1 SGHNT, CDR2 YYREEE (reference sequence).

This clone has just a few counts. The chain uses TRBV7-9 and TRBJ1-2; a weak D match, TRBD1 (5 bases). The CDR3 is 12 residues long. Germline-derived CDR1 and CDR2 are SEHNR and FQNEAQ (reference sequence). Deletions cut 5 bases from V and 7 bases from J, with 11 bases between. The CDR3, as DNA: TGTGCCAGCAGCCGGGACGACCCTGGCTACACCTTC. This sequence encodes CASSRDDPGYTF.

About this clone itself: A far larger clone is one nucleotide away, so this likely arose from a read error. Other nucleotide sequences from this sample produce the same CDR3. The CDR3 here is CASSQGTYEQYF. In nucleotides, the CDR3 is TGTGCCAGCAGCCAGGGGACCTACGAGCAGTACTTC. The J gene is TRBJ2-7, the V gene TRBV7-9; a weak D match, TRBD1 (6 bases). The V gene lost 5 bases and the J gene lost 2 bases, with 7 bases spanning the gap. This CDR3 is 12 amino acids long. Germline V gene sequence: CDR1 SEHNR, CDR2 FQNEAQ (reference sequence). Full variable domain (missing parts from reference TRBV7-9 and TRBJ2-7): DTGVSQNPRHKITKRGQNVTFRCDPISEHNRLYWYRQTLGQGPEFLTYFQNEAQLEKSRLLSDRFSAERPKGSFSTLEIQRTEQGDSAMYLCASSQGTYEQYFGPGTRLTVT.